The clone carrying this T cell receptor beta chain was observed many times. Its antigen is as yet unknown. These data come from a study of T cells after yellow fever vaccination. Regarding the study as a whole: Re-detected after boosting: most primary clones, about 95% of CD4 and 80% to 90% of CD8. The study noted that FACS-sorted repertoires could contain abundant clonotypes contaminating from the bulk population.

Per the germline V gene, CDR1 is MNHEY and CDR2 is SVGEGT. The germline V and J ends were trimmed by 0 bases and 6 bases, with 14 bases remaining between them. The CDR3 consists of 16 residues. Generation of TCR cDNA used 5'RACE template switching (which added a universal primer site and UMIs). TCRdb redid the calling of the 5' RACE reads with MiXCR, one entry per CDR3 protein. The repertoire holds approximately 330,000 distinct CDR3 sequences, with around 12% as singletons. The rearrangement joins TRBV6-2 or TRBV6-3 to TRBJ2-2; D may correspond to TRBD1 or TRBD2 (5 bases each). The sequence came from a man aged 18 to 29 who received the YFV17D yellow fever vaccine. This specimen consisted of CD4+ T cells sorted from PBMCs, obtained 15 days after the yellow fever booster vaccination. CDR3 bases: TGTGCCAGCAGTTACTCGGGGACCGCCCCCGCCGGGGAGCTGTTTTTT. Translation: CASSYSGTAPAGELFF.